This T cell receptor beta chain was observed in a study of cytomegalovirus exposure and HLA in healthy donors. The donors were part of the approximately 130-subject validation cohort, which stood apart from the approximately 630-subject first cohort. Sequenced by immunoSEQ multiplex PCR; TCRdb stores in-frame clones only, minus some. This table has 120,000 or so clones, 75% to 90% appearing once. The germline gives CDR1 MNHEY, CDR2 SMNVEV (reference sequence). This CDR3 has 15 residues. V was shortened by 3 bases and J by 5 bases, with 17 bases between the two germline ends. Study results and limitations: Most observed TCR sequences were rare, whereas some public TCRs were detected in many donors.

This clone was detected once. Its specificity is unknown. This TCR was recovered from a woman aged 18-30 years in good health and CMV-seronegative. This chain uses TRBV27 with TRBJ2-7, with D tentatively TRBD2 (6 bases). Sequenced: PBMCs. The CDR3 here is CASSFRLGSGHEQYF. The CDR3 DNA is TGTGCCAGCAGTTTTAGGCTCGGGAGCGGTCACGAGCAGTACTTC.